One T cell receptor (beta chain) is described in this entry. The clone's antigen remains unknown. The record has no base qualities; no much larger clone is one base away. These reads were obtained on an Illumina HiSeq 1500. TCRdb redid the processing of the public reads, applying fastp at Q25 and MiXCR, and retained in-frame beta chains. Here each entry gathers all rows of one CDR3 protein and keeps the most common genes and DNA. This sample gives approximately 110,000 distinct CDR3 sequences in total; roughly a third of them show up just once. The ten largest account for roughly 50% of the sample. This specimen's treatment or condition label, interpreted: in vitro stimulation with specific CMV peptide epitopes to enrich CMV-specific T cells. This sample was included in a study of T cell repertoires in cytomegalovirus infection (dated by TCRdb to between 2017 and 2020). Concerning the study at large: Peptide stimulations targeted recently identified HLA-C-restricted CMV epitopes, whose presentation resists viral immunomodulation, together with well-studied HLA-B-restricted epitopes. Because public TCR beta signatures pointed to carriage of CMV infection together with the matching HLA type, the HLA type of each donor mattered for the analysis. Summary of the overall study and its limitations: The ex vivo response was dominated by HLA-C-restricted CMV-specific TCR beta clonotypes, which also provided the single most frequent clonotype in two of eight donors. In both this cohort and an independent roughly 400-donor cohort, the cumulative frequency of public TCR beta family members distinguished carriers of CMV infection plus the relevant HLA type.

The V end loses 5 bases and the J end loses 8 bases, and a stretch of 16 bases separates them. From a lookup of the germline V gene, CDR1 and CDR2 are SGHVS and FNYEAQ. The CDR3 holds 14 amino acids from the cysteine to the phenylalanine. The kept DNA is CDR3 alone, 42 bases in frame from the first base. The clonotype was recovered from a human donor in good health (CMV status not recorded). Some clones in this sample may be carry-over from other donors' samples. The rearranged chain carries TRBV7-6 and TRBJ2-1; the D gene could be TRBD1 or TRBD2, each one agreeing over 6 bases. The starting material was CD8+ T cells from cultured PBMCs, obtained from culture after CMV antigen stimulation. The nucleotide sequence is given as TGTGCCAGCAGCCCTACGTCGGGGGCGCATGAGCAGTTCTTC. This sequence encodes CASSPTSGAHEQFF.